A single sample gave rise to the 22 T cell receptor beta chains below, sequenced in a study of cytomegalovirus exposure and HLA in healthy donors. PCR primers comprised 60 Vbeta and 13 Jbeta primers. Repertoires were generated with immunoSEQ multiplex PCR, while TCRdb's copy carries only in-frame clones and drops some. The sample has around 130,000 clones, roughly four fifths seen once. Sequenced material: PBMCs. These TCRs come from a male donor in good health and CMV-seropositive.

The CDR3 sequence is CAWSPSTINEQFF. The CDR3 DNA is TGTGCCTGGAGTCCCTCGACTATCAATGAGCAGTTCTTC. The chain joins TRBV30 to TRBJ2-1; D might be TRBD2 (5 bases). Trimming removed 2 bases at V and 6 bases at J, with 11 bases between. This CDR3 has 13 residues. Germline V CDR1 and CDR2: GTSNPN, SVGIG (reference sequence). The complete variable domain, with remaining parts taken from reference TRBV30 and TRBJ2-1, reads SQTIHQWPATLVQPVGSPLSLECTVEGTSNPNLYWYRQAAGRGLQLLFYSVGIGQISSEVPQNLSASRPQDRQFILSSKKLLLSDSGFYLCAWSPSTINEQFFGPGTRLTVL.

The rearrangement links TRBV9 to TRBJ2-5; TRBD1 agrees at 12 bases. The germline CDR1 and CDR2 sequences are SGDLS and YYNGEE. The CDR3 sequence is 17 residues long. The V gene end was trimmed by 3 bases and the J gene end by 0 bases; junction bases not matched to a gene: 6. CDR3 protein: CASSGGGTGGYQETQYF. CDR3 sequence (DNA): TGTGCCAGCAGCGGGGGGGGGACAGGGGGCTACCAAGAGACCCAGTACTTC.

V gene TRBV7-9 combines with J gene TRBJ2-3; D may be TRBD1 (6 bases). Germline CDR1 reads SEHNR; CDR2 reads FQNEAQ (reference sequence). This CDR3 is 14 amino acids long. Trimming cost V 5 bases and J 4 bases, with 13 bases left between them. The CDR3 sequence is CASSPKGQPDTQYF. CDR3 nucleotide sequence: TGTGCCAGCAGCCCCAAAGGACAGCCAGATACGCAGTATTTT.

This sequence joins TRBV6-5 and TRBJ2-2, with TRBD1 as a possible D gene (6 bases). There are 14 residues in the CDR3. Germline V gene lookup returns CDR1 MNHEY and CDR2 SVGAGI. V was trimmed by 5 bases and J by 6 bases, leaving 13 bases between them. The CDR3, as DNA: TGTGCCAGCAGTCGTGGACAGTACGCCGGGGAGCTGTTTTTT. It is translated as CASSRGQYAGELFF.

The rearrangement links TRBV5-1 to TRBJ1-1, with a tentative D call TRBD1 (6 bases). Looked up from germline, CDR1 is SGHRS and CDR2 is YFSETQ. The V and J ends lost 4 bases and 1 base respectively, with 11 bases between them. This CDR3 comprises 14 residues. Here the CDR3 reads CASSEGGGNTEAFF. DNA of the CDR3: TGCGCCAGCAGCGAAGGGGGGGGGAACACTGAAGCTTTCTTT. Together with reference TRBV5-1 and TRBJ1-1, the CDR3 gives the full variable domain: KAGVTQTPRYLIKTRGQQVTLSCSPISGHRSVSWYQQTPGQGLQFLFEYFSETQRNKGNFPGRFSGRQFSNSRSEMNVSTLELGDSALYLCASSEGGGNTEAFFGQGTRLTVV.

In DNA, the CDR3 is TGTGCCAGCAGCTCAGGGACTCCCTATGGCTACACCTTC. It codes for CASSSGTPYGYTF. The rearrangement links TRBV5-4 to TRBJ1-2; weak D call: TRBD1 (5 bases). The ends were cut back, 3 bases at V and 4 bases at J, with 10 bases in the middle. Germline V CDR1 and CDR2: SGHNT, YYREEE (reference sequence). The length of the CDR3 is 13 residues.

The gene calls are TRBV6-1 and TRBJ1-6; D is uncertain. CDR1 is MNHNS, CDR2 SASEGT, per germline. The CDR3 length is 13 residues. The V end was cut by 3 bases, the J end by 8 bases, with 8 bases between. The CDR3: CASSELADSPLHF. The CDR3 DNA sequence: TGTGCCAGCAGTGAGTTGGCCGATTCACCCCTCCACTTT.

In its sample, this clone was seen a few times. V gene TRBV6-4 combines with J gene TRBJ2-1; 7 nucleotides agree with TRBD1. After removal of 4 bases from V and 6 bases from J, the junction contained 12 bases not matched to a gene. This CDR3 comprises 16 residues. Per germline, CDR1 MRHNA and CDR2 SNTAGT. CDR3 loop: CASSARGSSWANEQFF. In DNA, the CDR3 is TGTGCCAGCAGTGCCAGGGGGTCTAGTTGGGCCAATGAGCAGTTCTTC.

The V gene is TRBV5-1, the J gene TRBJ2-1; TRBD2 agrees at 8 bases. Germline values: CDR1 SGHRS, CDR2 YFSETQ. V lost 4 bases, J lost 0 bases, and 3 bases stayed unmatched. The CDR3 length is 15 residues. Written as DNA, the CDR3 is TGCGCCAGCAGCGGGAGCGGGAGCTCCTACAATGAGCAGTTCTTC. Protein: CASSGSGSSYNEQFF.

The V and J genes are TRBV6-4 and TRBJ1-1; 7 bases are shared with TRBD1. Germline loops: CDR1 MRHNA, CDR2 SNTAGT. This CDR3 is 13 amino acids long. With 3 bases clipped from V and 4 bases from J, the junction kept 2 bases outside the gene matches. In DNA form, the CDR3 reads TGTGCCAGCAGTGATGGGGACAGCACTGAAGCTTTCTTT. It encodes CASSDGDSTEAFF.

About this clone: A junction end diverges from the germline sequence, so it may reflect a read error. The CDR3 sequence: CSSSRPLGSEQYF. DNA for the CDR3: TGTTCCAGCAGCCGCCCACTCGGGAGCGAGCAGTACTTC. This rearrangement joins TRBV7-9 to TRBJ2-7; tentative D call: TRBD2 (6 bases). The CDR3 is 13 residues long. Germline V CDR1 and CDR2: SEHNR, FQNEAQ (reference sequence). Together with reference TRBV7-9 and TRBJ2-7, the CDR3 gives the full variable domain: DTGVSQNPRHKITKRGQNVTFRCDPISEHNRLYWYRQTLGQGPEFLTYFQNEAQLEKSRLLSDRFSAERPKGSFSTLEIQRTEQGDSAMYLCSSSRPLGSEQYFGPGTRLTVT.

The V call is TRBV5-4, the J call TRBJ2-2; D unclear. Per the germline V gene, CDR1 is SGHNT and CDR2 is YYREEE (reference sequence). V shed 0 bases and J shed 2 bases, with 8 bases lying between them. This CDR3 contains 15 residues. This CDR3 reads CASSLDAHNTGELFF. The DNA of the CDR3 is TGTGCCAGCAGCTTGGATGCACATAACACCGGGGAGCTGTTTTTT.

In the case of this clone: Other DNA sequences from this sample encode an identical CDR3 as well. The V call is TRBV7-3, the J call TRBJ2-5; 8 bases line up with TRBD2. The CDR3 loop spans 20 amino acids. From germline, CDR1 is SGHTA and CDR2 FQGTGA. After removal of 2 bases from V and 3 bases from J, the junction contained 20 bases not matched to a gene. The CDR3 nucleotides are TGTGCCAGCAGCTTACGGGGGGGATTTACCAGCGGGAGCCGAAAAGAGACCCAGTACTTC. Protein product: CASSLRGGFTSGSRKETQYF.

This chain connects TRBV18 to TRBJ2-7, with 7 bases that match TRBD1. The CDR3 sequence is 15 residues long. Trimming cost V 2 bases and J 0 bases; bases outside gene matches: 4. The V gene's germline CDR1 is KGHSH and CDR2 LQKENI. The CDR3 DNA reads TGTGCCAGCTCACCAGGGGCAGGGGGCTCCTACGAGCAGTACTTC. Translation gives CASSPGAGGSYEQYF.

This clone occurred a few times. The chain joins TRBV6-5 to TRBJ1-1; 8 bases map to TRBD1. V was clipped by 5 bases and J by 11 bases; unmatched bases: 10. The CDR3 runs to 13 residues. Germline CDR1 is MNHEY and CDR2 is SVGAGI. In DNA form, the CDR3 reads TGTGCCAGCAGTACCCCGGGACAGGTTTTGGCTTTCTTT. This encodes CASSTPGQVLAFF.

The chain couples TRBV6-5 to TRBJ1-1, with a possible D match to TRBD1 (5 bases). The CDR3 is 13 amino acids. Germline V gene data show CDR1 as MNHEY and CDR2 as SVGAGI. The germline V and J ends were trimmed by 6 bases and 4 bases, with 12 bases remaining between them. This chain's CDR3 is CASRDIPSTEAFF. As DNA, the CDR3 is TGTGCCAGCAGGGACATCCCCAGCACTGAAGCTTTCTTT.

The chain uses TRBV5-6 and TRBJ2-2, with 10 bases identical to TRBD2. Germline V lookup: CDR1 SGHDT, CDR2 YYEEEE. The CDR3 is made up of 15 amino acids. V was pared by 3 bases and J by 4 bases, with 3 bases of the junction left unmatched. CDR3 sequence reads: CASSWGLARTGELFF. The CDR3 DNA sequence: TGTGCCAGCAGCTGGGGACTAGCGCGCACCGGGGAGCTGTTTTTT.

This chain links TRBV28 with TRBJ1-2; the match to TRBD1 covers 9 bases. Trimming at V came to 6 bases and at J to 4 bases, leaving 6 bases not matched to a gene. Per germline, CDR1 MDHEN and CDR2 SYDVKM. The CDR3 has 14 residues. CDR3 sequence (DNA): TGTGCCAGCAGGGGACAGGGATTATTCTATGGCTACACCTTC. Translated: CASRGQGLFYGYTF.

The DNA of the CDR3 is TGCGCCAGCAGTGAGCCCGGTCGGCTAGCGGAGGTATACGAGCAGTACTTC. This sequence encodes CASSEPGRLAEVYEQYF. The chain joins TRBV10-2 to TRBJ2-7, with 7 nucleotides matching TRBD2. V was clipped by 2 bases and J by 4 bases; unmatched bases: 14. Looked up from germline, CDR1 is WSHSY and CDR2 is SAAADI. This CDR3 has 17 amino acids.

The rearrangement links TRBV11-2 to TRBJ2-3; 8 bases agree with TRBD2. The junction had 13 bases not matched to a gene; V was cut back by 5 bases and J by 3 bases. The CDR3 totals 17 residues. Germline V gene data show CDR1 as SGHAT and CDR2 as FQNNGV. The CDR3 spells CASSGGSGSLWTDTQYF. DNA for the CDR3: TGTGCCAGCAGCGGGGGGAGCGGGAGTCTATGGACAGATACGCAGTATTTT.

The gene calls are TRBV7-6 and TRBJ2-7, with D possibly TRBD1 on 7 matching bases. In germline, CDR1 is SGHVS, CDR2 FNYEAQ. This CDR3 comprises 14 residues. Trimming removed 4 bases from V and 2 bases from J, with 12 bases in between. This chain's CDR3 is CASSSAGQPYEQYF. Here the CDR3 DNA reads TGTGCCAGCAGCTCCGCGGGACAGCCCTACGAGCAGTACTTC. The full variable domain, in which reference TRBV7-6 and TRBJ2-7 provide the parts outside the CDR3, is GAGVSQSPRYKVTKRGQDVALRCDPISGHVSLYWYRQALGQGPEFLTYFNYEAQQDKSGLPNDRFSAERPEGSISTLTIQRTEQRDSAMYRCASSSAGQPYEQYFGPGTRLTVT.

V usage is TRBV10-3 and J usage is TRBJ2-7, with 8 nucleotides matching TRBD2. Trimming removed 3 bases from V and 3 bases from J; junction bases left unmatched: 7. This CDR3 has 15 residues. Germline V CDR1 and CDR2: ENHRY, SYGVKD. The CDR3 bases are TGTGCCATCAGTGATTCTAAAGCGGGAGTCTACGAGCAGTACTTC. This codes for CAISDSKAGVYEQYF.